Each of the 13 T cell receptor beta chains below was sequenced from the same sample in a study of prognosis after radiotherapy for stage I lung cancer. Template was genomic DNA; TCR beta CDR3 amplified in two multiplex PCR rounds. First-round PCR, the initial amplification, used primers specific to each TRBV and TRBJ gene. TCRdb re-called the multiplex PCR reads through MiXCR, storing one row per CDR3 protein. Found here are 20,000 to 30,000 distinct CDR3 sequences, around two fifths of them singletons; the top ten hold roughly 35%. The source was PBMCs, collected before or after stereotactic body radiation therapy (not recorded which). The receptors stem from a donor aged 50 or older with non-small cell lung cancer.

This chain connects TRBV2 to TRBJ1-6; D is unclear. Germline V gene sequence: CDR1 SNHLY, CDR2 FYNNEI. V was clipped by 7 bases and J by 9 bases, with 13 bases between them. The CDR3 consists of 13 residues. In DNA form, the CDR3 reads TGTGCCAGCAAGGCAGCGGTTGGTTCACCCCTCCACTTT. Its translation is CASKAAVGSPLHF.

The chain recombines TRBV19 with TRBJ1-2; D remains unclear. The CDR3 covers 13 residues. CDR1 is LNHDA and CDR2 is SQIVND in the germline V gene (reference sequence). The V end was cut by 10 bases, the J end by 2 bases, with 14 bases between. The CDR3 region is CATSWTLNYGYTF. CDR3 sequence (DNA): TGTGCCACCTCCTGGACCCTAAACTATGGCTACACCTTC.

Of note for this clonotype: One end of the junction does not line up with germline, which may come from a read error. This chain links TRBV7-2 with TRBJ1-2; D is uncertain. CDR3 length: 15 amino acids. Germline V lookup: CDR1 SGHTA, CDR2 FQGNSA. The CDR3 loop reads CASSLVAQVNYGHTF. DNA for the CDR3: TGTGCCAGCAGCTTAGTAGCGCAGGTTAACTATGGCCACACCTTC.

V and J are TRBV28 and TRBJ2-1, with 8 nucleotides matching TRBD2. Trimming removed 7 bases from V and 4 bases from J; junction bases left unmatched: 9. The germline CDR1 and CDR2 sequences are MDHEN and SYDVKM. CDR3 size: 15 residues. Here the CDR3 DNA reads TGTGCCAGCAATTCCATCAGCGGGGGTTACAATGAGCAGTTCTTC. The encoded protein is CASNSISGGYNEQFF.

In the case of this clonotype: This could be a read error, since a much larger clone is one nucleotide away. The V and J genes are TRBV20-1 and TRBJ2-5; no definite D call. This CDR3 has 15 amino acids. Per germline, CDR1 DFQATT and CDR2 SNEGSKA (reference sequence). V lost 4 bases, J lost 7 bases, and 22 bases lay in between. The DNA for the CDR3 is TGCAGTGCTATAGACGTAGCCCCCGATGGTGGGACCCAGTACTTC. Protein product: CSAIDVAPDGGTQYF.

About this clonotype: A far larger clone is one base from this, pointing to a likely read error. The V gene is TRBV6-2 or TRBV6-3, the J gene TRBJ2-1, with D possibly being TRBD1 (5 bases). V lost 6 bases and J 6 bases, leaving 18 bases between the germline ends. Germline-derived CDR1 and CDR2 are MNHEY and SVGEGT. The CDR3 has 15 residues. As DNA, the CDR3 is TGTGCCAGCAGGTCTGGACATGCAGGCGGCAATGAGCAGTTCTTC. Its protein product is CASRSGHAGGNEQFF.

About this clonotype itself: With only one base between it and a far larger clone, this is likely a read error. CDR3 loop: CASSLLDFDTDTQYF. CDR3 coding DNA: TGTGCCAGCAGTTTACTGGATTTTGACACAGATACGCAGTATTTT. The chain joins TRBV12-3 or TRBV12-4 to TRBJ2-3; D unclear. Between the trimmed V and J ends, which lost 2 bases and 2 bases, there was a span of 11 bases. The CDR3 contains 15 residues.

Ten or more counts support this clonotype. The genes are TRBV10-2 and TRBJ1-2; possible D gene TRBD1, 6 bases. The CDR3 length is 14 residues. Germline V gene lookup returns CDR1 WSHSY and CDR2 SAAADI. V was clipped by 6 bases and J by 0 bases, with 11 bases between them. The CDR3, as DNA: TGCGCCAGCAGGGATTGGACAGCTAACTATGGCTACACCTTC. Amino acid sequence: CASRDWTANYGYTF.

This clonotype has ten or more counts. V is TRBV29-1 and J is TRBJ2-7; 7 nucleotides agree with TRBD1. Germline V gene lookup returns CDR1 SQVTM and CDR2 ANQGSEA. The V and J ends lost 4 bases and 5 bases, in that order; junction bases with no gene match: 11. This CDR3 region has 14 residues. The CDR3 protein is CSVVVQGRVNEQYF. In nucleotides, the CDR3 is TGCAGCGTTGTCGTACAGGGGAGAGTCAACGAGCAGTACTTC.

The genes are TRBV28 and TRBJ2-5; D is possibly TRBD2 (6 bases). The CDR3 consists of 13 residues. Trimming shortened V by 6 bases and J by 4 bases, and 12 bases separated the two germline ends. CDR1 MDHEN and CDR2 SYDVKM come from the germline V gene. The CDR3 here is CASSPTSLETQYF. The CDR3 DNA reads as TGTGCCAGCAGCCCAACTAGCTTAGAGACCCAGTACTTC.

This clonotype was seen only once. The genes are TRBV20-1 and TRBJ1-5; maybe TRBD1 (5 bases). Trimming cost V 1 base and J 5 bases, with 12 bases left between them. The CDR3 is 14 residues long. Germline V gene lookup returns CDR1 DFQATT and CDR2 SNEGSKA (reference sequence). CDR3 residues: CSARGDSLDQPQHF. In DNA form, the CDR3 reads TGCAGTGCTAGAGGGGACTCCCTCGATCAGCCCCAGCATTTT.

The chain recombines TRBV6-6 with TRBJ2-7; D tentatively reads TRBD1 or TRBD2 (5 bases each). V shed 6 bases and J shed 1 base, with 10 bases lying between them. This CDR3 contains 13 residues. Per germline, CDR1 MNHNY and CDR2 SVGAGI (reference sequence). CDR3 DNA: TGTGCCAGCAGGGTTGGGGGTTCCTACGAGCAGTACTTC. Its protein is CASRVGGSYEQYF.

Ten or more counts support this clonotype. J is TRBJ1-2 and V is TRBV7-2, with TRBD1 as a possible D gene (5 bases). Per germline, CDR1 SGHTA and CDR2 FQGNSA. Trimming removed 7 bases from V and 0 bases from J, with 12 bases in between. The CDR3 runs 14 residues. The CDR3 reads CASKLGASNYGYTF. DNA of the CDR3: TGTGCCAGCAAACTCGGGGCTTCTAACTATGGCTACACCTTC.